What follows describes a single T cell receptor beta chain. The antigen is not known. Deletions cut 9 bases from V and 8 bases from J, with 17 bases between. This CDR3 has 13 residues. Germline V gives CDR1 SNHLY, CDR2 FYNNEI. This sample stems from a study of cytomegalovirus exposure and HLA in healthy donors. It was with 60 Vbeta and 13 Jbeta primers that the PCR ran. Study processing details: Around 80 million unique TCR beta chains, 9.5 million to 11 million of them shared, were counted by a later analysis. Profiling relied on immunoSEQ multiplex PCR, and the TCRdb table lists in-frame clones only, not all of them. V, J and clone size derive from that table, while D and trimming were established from the DNA sequence. The table has some 200,000 clones, 75% to 80% seen once. Study-wide results and caveats: Analysis was carried out at a later point, and it linked a missense DCLRE1C variant to TCR beta V- and J-gene trimming. Accurate prediction of most subjects' HLA-A and HLA-B alleles from TCR beta sequences was reported. Among the most significant clusters, several appeared linked to common viral pathogens in a later analysis.

This rearrangement joins TRBV2 to TRBJ2-4; D is possibly TRBD1 (5 bases). The material sequenced was PBMCs. The clonotype originates from a female donor in good health and CMV-seronegative. The CDR3 is CARMRVTTDIQYF. The CDR3 nucleotides read TGTGCCAGAATGAGAGTGACGACAGACATTCAGTACTTC.